This T cell receptor beta chain was documented in a study of immune evolution from preneoplasia to lung adenocarcinoma. General study findings and limits: Later-stage lesions appeared to have more T cells, more diversity, less clonality. Top clone frequencies peaked in normal lung, apparently declining through invasive adenocarcinoma.

CDR1 and CDR2 from the germline V gene are SEHNR and FQNEAQ (reference sequence). The CDR3 is 15 residues long. The V gene lost 4 bases and the J gene lost 8 bases, with 18 bases spanning the gap. Some clones are missing from TCRdb's copy, which holds only in-frame ones; the method was immunoSEQ multiplex PCR. Among some 7,000 clones, roughly three quarters were seen once, and the ten largest hold about 6.4%. Resections took place in Japan or China from the mid-2010s to the late 2010s. H&E slides confirmed each diagnosis, reviewed by two pathologists independently. On this clone: Its antigen is currently unknown.

This chain links TRBV7-9 with TRBJ1-5; D is uncertain. The clonotype comes from a person aged 60-79 years with lung adenocarcinoma. Specimen: FFPE adjacent normal lung tissue. CDR3 in amino acids: CASSSSTADSKPQHF. The CDR3 DNA reads TGTGCCAGCAGCTCCAGCACAGCGGACTCAAAGCCCCAGCATTTT.